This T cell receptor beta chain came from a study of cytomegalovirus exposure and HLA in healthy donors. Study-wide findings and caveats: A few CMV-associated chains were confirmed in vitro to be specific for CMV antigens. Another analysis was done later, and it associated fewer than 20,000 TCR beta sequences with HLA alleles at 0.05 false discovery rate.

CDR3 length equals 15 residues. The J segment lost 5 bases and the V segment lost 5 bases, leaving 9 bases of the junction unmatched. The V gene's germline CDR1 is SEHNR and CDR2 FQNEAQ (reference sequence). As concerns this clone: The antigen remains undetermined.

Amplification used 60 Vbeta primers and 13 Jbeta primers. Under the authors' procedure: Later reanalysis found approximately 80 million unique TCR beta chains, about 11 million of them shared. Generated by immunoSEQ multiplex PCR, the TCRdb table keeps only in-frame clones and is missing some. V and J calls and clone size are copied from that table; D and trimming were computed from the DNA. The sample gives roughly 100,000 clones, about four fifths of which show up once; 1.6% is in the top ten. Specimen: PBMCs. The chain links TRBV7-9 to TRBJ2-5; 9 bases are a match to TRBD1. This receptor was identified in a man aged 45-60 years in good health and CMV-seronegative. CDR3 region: CASSQSGQGAETQYF. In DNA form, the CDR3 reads TGTGCCAGCAGCCAATCGGGACAGGGCGCGGAGACCCAGTACTTC.